These T cell receptor beta chains were read from a single sample in a study of immune characterization of retroperitoneal liposarcoma. MiXCR was run by TCRdb on the PCR reads, yielding one entry per CDR3 protein. The sample holds about 9,600 distinct CDR3 sequences; 25% to 30% are singletons and the top ten take around 8.4%. Sequencing was carried out using tumor tissue. The origin of the receptors is a male donor with retroperitoneal liposarcoma. Each CDR3 is given with its conserved first and last residue. Each record gives: J gene, V gene, CDR3 protein.

>TRBJ1-2|TRBV6-1
CASSGKAGNYGYTF
>NA|TRBV7-6
CASSLRVQEQYF
>TRBJ2-3|TRBV12-3/TRBV12-4
CASRDGLADTQYF
>TRBJ2-3|TRBV6-1
CASSEGRGETDTQYF
>TRBJ2-1|TRBV6-1
CASSIGTSGSRAYEQFF
>TRBJ2-5|TRBV6-1
CASRQDQETQYF
>NA|TRBV12-3/TRBV12-4
CAGHRGRGAYEQYF
>TRBJ2-1|TRBV11-2
CASSWTPGETQFF
>TRBJ2-6|TRBV7-2
CASISSRLSGANVLTF
>TRBJ2-1|TRBV4-1
CASSQAGGTYNEQFF
>TRBJ2-1|TRBV7-8
CASSLALGSYNEQFF
>TRBJ2-2|TRBV24-1
CATSDLTNRDTGELFF
>TRBJ2-2|TRBV12-5
CASGFGTGGFGELFF
>TRBJ2-1|TRBV27
CASLEKAGAYEQFF
>TRBJ2-3|TRBV6-4
CASSSGETNTQYF
>TRBJ2-3|TRBV5-1
CASSSGTSGRAPTTDTQYF
>TRBJ2-3|TRBV7-2
CASSLDGMGTDTQYF
>TRBJ2-3|TRBV12-3/TRBV12-4
CASSPTSTDTQYF
>TRBJ2-3|TRBV6-1
CASSSPGHTDTQYF
>TRBJ2-3|TRBV7-6
CASSLGTLGQDTQYF
>NA|TRBV7-9
CASSLGLGRASVETQYF
>NA|TRBV7-6
CASSLIVPSYNEQYF
>TRBJ2-1|TRBV5-1
CASSLGDRSFTDEQFF
>TRBJ1-6|TRBV12-3/TRBV12-4
CASTKGGSSYNSPLHF
>TRBJ2-3|TRBV6-1
CASSEATGRWDTQYF
>TRBJ2-3|TRBV11-3
CASSPRTRLSTDTQYF
>TRBJ1-5|TRBV12-3/TRBV12-4
CASRTTGTDQPQHF
>NA|TRBV7-7
CASSSDRYNEQYF
>TRBJ2-1|TRBV6-1
CASSEHGGVATEAFF
>TRBJ2-1|TRBV7-8
CASSLAVEQETQFF
>NA|TRBV6-1
CASSSTGYNEQYF
>TRBJ2-3|TRBV7-2
CASSLSALDTQYF
>TRBJ2-3|TRBV12-3/TRBV12-4
CASTLLAGGPTDTQYF
>TRBJ2-7|TRBV6-1
CATAWGRSPYEQYF
>TRBJ2-1|TRBV7-2
CASRVAGEQFF
>TRBJ2-1|TRBV14
CASSPEQRFYEQFF